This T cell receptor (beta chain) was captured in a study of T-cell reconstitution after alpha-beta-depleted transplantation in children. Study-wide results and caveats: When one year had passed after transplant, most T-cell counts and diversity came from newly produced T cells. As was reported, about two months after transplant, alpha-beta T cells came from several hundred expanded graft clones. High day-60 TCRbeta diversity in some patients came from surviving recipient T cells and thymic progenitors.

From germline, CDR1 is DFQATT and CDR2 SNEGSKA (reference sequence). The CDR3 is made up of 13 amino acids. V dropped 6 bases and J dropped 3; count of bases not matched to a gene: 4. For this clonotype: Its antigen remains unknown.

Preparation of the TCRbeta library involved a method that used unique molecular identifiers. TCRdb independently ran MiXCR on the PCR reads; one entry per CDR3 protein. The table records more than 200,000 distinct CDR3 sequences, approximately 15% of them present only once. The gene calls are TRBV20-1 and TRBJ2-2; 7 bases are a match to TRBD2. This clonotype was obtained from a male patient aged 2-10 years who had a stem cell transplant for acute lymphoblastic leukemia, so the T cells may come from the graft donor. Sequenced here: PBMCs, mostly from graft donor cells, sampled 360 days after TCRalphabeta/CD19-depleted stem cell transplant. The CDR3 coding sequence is TGCAGTGCCCAGGCGGGGGACACCGGGGAGCTGTTTTTT. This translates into CSAQAGDTGELFF.